This note documents a single T cell receptor beta chain sequence. Generated by immunoSEQ multiplex PCR, the TCRdb table keeps only in-frame clones and is missing some. The data show 120,000 or so clones, over 80% seen once. V was shortened by 5 bases and J by 5 bases, with 13 bases between the two germline ends. The CDR3 has 14 residues. Germline V gives CDR1 MNHEY, CDR2 SVGAGI. These data belong to a study of T cell responses to AZD1222 COVID-19 vaccine. The rearrangement joins TRBV6-5 to TRBJ1-5; D is possibly TRBD1 (6 bases). This clonotype was obtained from an adult in good health. The starting material was peripheral blood, obtained on day 0 of AZD1222 vaccination. CDR3 residues: CASSPRTVDQPQHF. In DNA form, the CDR3 reads TGTGCCAGCAGTCCCCGGACAGTAGATCAGCCCCAGCATTTT.